The subject of this entry is one TCR beta chain. Deep-level assay runs were performed. Several immunoSEQ plates held equal portions of the genomic DNA taken from each subset. Here immunoSEQ multiplex PCR was the method, and the copy in TCRdb shows in-frame clones only, minus some. This repertoire shows some 2,100,000 clones, approximately 96% found once; its top ten account for roughly 0.13%. There are 20 residues in the CDR3. This sample is drawn from a study of shared clonotypes between healthy human individuals. The sample was naive CD4+ T cells sorted from blood. Documented subset: CD45RA+ positively selected. The source of this sequence is a man aged 18-30 years in good health. The chain carries TRBV21-1 and TRBJ1-5; TRBD1 is taken as the D call from the table, unchecked against the DNA. TRBV21-1 is termed a pseudogene. The chain's CDR3 is CASSKEDWTGATRYNQPQHF. The CDR3 coding sequence is TGTGCCAGCAGCAAAGAGGATTGGACAGGGGCGACGCGTTACAATCAGCCCCAGCATTTT.